The rows below give T cell receptor beta chains drawn from one sample of a study of T cells in localized non-small cell lung cancer. Profiling relied on immunoSEQ multiplex PCR, and the TCRdb table lists in-frame clones only, not all of them. The sample contains roughly 38,000 clones, 86% of which appear only once. Sample: peripheral blood, taken before any cancer treatment. The receptor set was obtained from a woman aged 18-55 years with stage III lung adenocarcinoma. Each CDR3 is given with its conserved first and last residue. The D gene is left open where the match is weak. Only some rows state a clone size, as once, few, many or a class for expanded clones.

J gene	clone size	D gene	V gene	CDR3 protein	CDR3 DNA
TRBJ2-5	NA	NA	TRBV5-4	CASSAWTREETQYF	TGTGCCAGCAGCGCGTGGACGAGGGAAGAGACCCAGTACTTC
TRBJ2-7	NA	NA	TRBV2	CASSVGGEGGEQYF	TGTGCCAGCAGTGTAGGGGGTGAAGGAGGCGAGCAGTACTTC
TRBJ2-1	once	NA	TRBV9	CASSAGEGNEQFF	TGTGCCAGCAGCGCCGGGGAAGGGAATGAGCAGTTCTTC
TRBJ1-2	NA	NA	TRBV6-6	CASSPGTARPGGYTF	TGTGCCAGCAGTCCCGGGACGGCCCGGCCCGGTGGCTACACCTTC
TRBJ1-2	NA	NA	TRBV5-8	CASSLGVYGYTF	TGTGCCAGCAGCTTGGGGGTCTATGGCTACACCTTC
TRBJ1-5	NA	NA	TRBV15	CATSRETRGQPQHF	TGTGCCACCAGCAGAGAGACCCGGGGGCAGCCCCAGCATTTT
TRBJ2-7	once	TRBD1	TRBV5-1	CASSWGQAGSYEQYF	TGCGCCAGCAGCTGGGGACAGGCGGGCTCCTACGAGCAGTACTTC
TRBJ2-3	once	NA	TRBV9	CASGLEHLNTQYF	TGTGCCAGCGGGCTTGAGCATTTGAATACGCAGTATTTT
TRBJ2-2	NA	TRBD1	TRBV5-1	CASSPPGQDPTGELFF	TGCGCCAGCAGCCCGCCAGGACAGGACCCTACCGGGGAGCTGTTTTTT
TRBJ1-1	once	NA	TRBV19	CASQQDFNTEAFF	TGTGCCAGTCAACAGGATTTTAACACTGAAGCTTTCTTT
TRBJ1-4	NA	NA	TRBV30	CAWSVRVLTSEKLFF	TGTGCCTGGAGTGTACGAGTACTAACTAGCGAAAAACTGTTTTTT
TRBJ1-1	few	NA	TRBV11-2	CASSSSGNTEAFF	TGTGCCAGCAGCTCGTCGGGGAACACTGAAGCTTTCTTT
TRBJ1-5	NA	NA	TRBV30	CAWSVRENQPQHF	TGTGCCTGGAGTGTACGGGAGAATCAGCCCCAGCATTTT
TRBJ2-7	NA	NA	TRBV5-1	CASSPSSDEQYF	TGCGCCAGCAGCCCCAGTTCCGACGAGCAGTACTTC
TRBJ1-5	NA	NA	TRBV19	CASTPSGGGQPQHF	TGTGCCAGTACCCCAAGTGGGGGTGGGCAGCCCCAGCATTTT
TRBJ1-6	NA	NA	TRBV6-5	CASTQTVGDSPLHF	TGTGCCAGCACCCAAACAGTCGGTGATTCACCCCTCCACTTT
TRBJ2-6	NA	NA	TRBV29-1	CSVEDEAARYSGANVLTF	TGCAGCGTTGAAGATGAAGCAGCTCGATACTCTGGGGCCAACGTCCTGACTTTC
TRBJ2-3	NA	TRBD1	TRBV5-1	CASSLGDRVTDTQYF	TGCGCCAGCAGCTTGGGGGACAGGGTAACAGATACGCAGTATTTT
TRBJ2-1	few	NA	TRBV6-4	CASSDSGQGPANEQFF	TGTGCCAGCAGTGACTCTGGGCAGGGGCCCGCCAATGAGCAGTTCTTC
TRBJ1-1	NA	NA	TRBV6-5	CASTGGRITEAFF	TGTGCCAGCACAGGAGGGCGTATTACTGAAGCTTTCTTT
TRBJ2-5	NA	TRBD1	TRBV5-3	CARSGTGIFGETQYF	TGTGCCAGAAGCGGGACAGGGATATTTGGAGAGACCCAGTACTTC
TRBJ1-4	NA	NA	TRBV25-1	CASSPGGNEKLFF	TGTGCCAGCAGTCCCGGGGGTAATGAAAAACTGTTTTTT
TRBJ1-1	NA	NA	TRBV7-2	CASTPSRQYTEAFF	TGTGCCAGCACCCCATCGAGACAGTACACTGAAGCTTTCTTT
TRBJ2-1	few	NA	TRBV6-4	CASSDDSTNEQFF	TGTGCCAGCAGTGACGACAGCACTAATGAGCAGTTCTTC
TRBJ1-1	NA	NA	TRBV19	CASNIYHGTEAFF	TGTGCCAGTAATATCTACCACGGGACTGAAGCTTTCTTT
TRBJ1-2	once	NA	TRBV7-9	CASSYGGQAYGYTF	TGTGCCAGCAGCTATGGGGGACAAGCATATGGCTACACCTTC
TRBJ2-1	NA	NA	TRBV7-3	CASSQGHSGNEQFF	TGTGCCAGCTCTCAGGGACATTCGGGGAATGAGCAGTTCTTC
TRBJ1-2	NA	TRBD1	TRBV7-8	CASSSRQGWDGYTF	TGTGCCAGCAGCTCTCGACAGGGTTGGGATGGCTACACCTTC
TRBJ2-3	once	NA	TRBV5-1	CASSLASGDNTDTQYF	TGCGCCAGCAGCTTGGCCAGCGGGGACAACACAGATACGCAGTATTTT
TRBJ2-2	NA	TRBD1	TRBV30	CAWRRQGWGELFF	TGTGCCTGGAGGCGACAGGGGTGGGGGGAGCTGTTTTTT
TRBJ2-7	NA	NA	TRBV20-1	CSARGGYEQYF	TGCAGTGCTAGAGGGGGGTACGAGCAGTACTTC
TRBJ2-4	NA	TRBD1	TRBV18	CASSPPGQGVILAKNIQYF	TGTGCCAGCTCACCACCGGGACAGGGGGTCATCCTAGCCAAAAACATTCAGTACTTC
TRBJ2-3	NA	NA	TRBV7-8	CASSFRGDTQYF	TGTGCCAGCAGCTTTAGAGGGGATACGCAGTATTTT
TRBJ2-5	NA	TRBD2	TRBV6-5	CASSGGDRETQYF	TGTGCCAGCAGCGGGGGGGACCGAGAGACCCAGTACTTC
TRBJ1-2	NA	TRBD1	TRBV2	CASSWDRGTYGYTF	TGTGCCAGCAGTTGGGACAGGGGGACCTATGGCTACACCTTC
TRBJ2-7	NA	NA	TRBV30	CAWSTAYEQYF	TGTGCCTGGAGTACCGCGTACGAGCAGTACTTC
TRBJ2-3	NA	TRBD2	TRBV27	CASSFGRGAPDTQYF	TGTGCCAGCAGTTTTGGGCGGGGGGCCCCAGATACGCAGTATTTT
TRBJ2-1	once	TRBD2	TRBV5-1	CASSPSGGAVYEQFF	TGCGCCAGCAGTCCGAGCGGGGGGGCCGTCTATGAGCAGTTCTTC
TRBJ2-5	once	NA	TRBV10-2	CASSVTSPTQYF	TGCGCCAGCAGTGTCACCTCCCCGACCCAGTACTTC
TRBJ2-1	NA	NA	TRBV4-2	CASSQEAGLGNEQFF	TGTGCCAGCAGCCAAGAGGCGGGGTTAGGGAATGAGCAGTTCTTC
TRBJ2-5	NA	NA	TRBV20-1	CSARVVETQYF	TGCAGTGCTAGGGTCGTAGAGACCCAGTACTTC
TRBJ2-1	NA	TRBD1	TRBV11-3	CASSFGQGAIYEQFF	TGTGCCAGCAGCTTCGGACAGGGGGCAATATATGAGCAGTTCTTC
TRBJ2-5	NA	TRBD1	TRBV5-4	CASSVDRGQETQYF	TGTGCCAGCAGCGTCGACAGGGGGCAAGAGACCCAGTACTTC
TRBJ1-5	NA	TRBD1	TRBV2	CASSGRGVQPQHF	TGTGCCAGCAGCGGCAGGGGGGTTCAGCCCCAGCATTTT
TRBJ1-5	once	NA	TRBV16	CASSQGRSEPQHF	TGTGCCAGCAGCCAAGGGAGGTCTGAGCCCCAGCATTTT
TRBJ1-2	NA	NA	TRBV7-9	CASSRIDGSYTF	TGTGCCAGCAGCCGGATCGACGGTAGCTACACCTTC
TRBJ2-1	NA	NA	TRBV6-4	CASSDSPGTTSNEQFF	TGTGCCAGCAGTGACTCTCCCGGGACAACCTCAAATGAGCAGTTCTTC
TRBJ2-7	NA	NA	TRBV13	CASSPIGEQYF	TGTGCCAGCAGCCCCATAGGCGAGCAGTACTTC
TRBJ2-5	NA	NA	TRBV11-2	CASSLLGGGPGETQYF	TGTGCCAGCAGCCTCCTTGGGGGGGGGCCTGGAGAGACCCAGTACTTC
TRBJ1-5	NA	NA	TRBV19	CASSIWDGNNQPQHF	TGTGCCAGTAGTATATGGGACGGGAACAATCAGCCCCAGCATTTT
TRBJ1-1	few	NA	TRBV11-2	CASSFQGNTEAFF	TGTGCCAGCAGCTTTCAAGGGAACACTGAAGCTTTCTTT
TRBJ1-5	few	NA	TRBV7-2	CASSLNREGNQPQHF	TGTGCCAGCAGCTTAAACAGGGAAGGCAATCAGCCCCAGCATTTT
TRBJ2-7	NA	NA	TRBV4-1	CASSQDYGPSYEQYF	TGCGCCAGCAGCCAAGACTACGGACCCTCCTACGAGCAGTACTTC
TRBJ2-3	few	NA	TRBV6-5	CASSWGSSTDTQYF	TGTGCCAGCAGTTGGGGCAGCAGCACAGATACGCAGTATTTT